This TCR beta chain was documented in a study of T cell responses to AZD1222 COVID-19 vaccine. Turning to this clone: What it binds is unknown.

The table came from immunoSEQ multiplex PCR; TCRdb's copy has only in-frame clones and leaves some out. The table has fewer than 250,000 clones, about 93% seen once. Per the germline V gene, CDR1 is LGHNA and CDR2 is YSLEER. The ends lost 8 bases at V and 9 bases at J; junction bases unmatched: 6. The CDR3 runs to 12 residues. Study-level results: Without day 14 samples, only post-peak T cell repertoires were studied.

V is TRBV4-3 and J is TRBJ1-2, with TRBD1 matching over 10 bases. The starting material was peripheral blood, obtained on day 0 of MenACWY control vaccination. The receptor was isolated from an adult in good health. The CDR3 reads CASRGQGDSYTF. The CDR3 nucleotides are TGCGCCAGCCGCGGACAGGGGGATAGCTACACCTTC.